These T cell receptor beta chains were read from a single sample in a study of post-analysis software for immune sequencing data. TCRdb reprocessed the PCR reads with MiXCR, giving one entry per CDR3 protein. There are about 540,000 distinct CDR3 sequences in the sample; around a third occur only once, and 4.5% to 7.5% lies in the top ten. The source material was blood. The origin of the receptors is a girl aged 2-17 years with multiple sclerosis. CDR3s include the opening cysteine and the closing phenylalanine or tryptophan. The D gene is left open where the match is weak. Expanded clones get a size class; other rows say once, few or many, or leave the size out.

len: 15; v_gene: TRBV3-1; j_gene: TRBJ2-1; abundance: NA; d_gene: TRBD2; CDR3nt: TGTGCCAGCAGCCAGCAGCGGGGGGGCATCAATGAGCAGTTCTTC; CDR3aa: CASSQQRGGINEQFF
len: 13; v_gene: TRBV7-9; j_gene: TRBJ1-2; abundance: NA; d_gene: NA; CDR3nt: TGTGCCAGCAGCTCGAGGGGTCAAGGAGGCTACACCTTC; CDR3aa: CASSSRGQGGYTF
len: 15; v_gene: TRBV5-1; j_gene: TRBJ1-1; abundance: NA; d_gene: NA; CDR3nt: TGCGCCAGCAGCTTGGTTCCGGGGCTGAACACTGAAGCTTTCTTT; CDR3aa: CASSLVPGLNTEAFF
len: 17; v_gene: TRBV11-2; j_gene: TRBJ2-1; abundance: NA; d_gene: NA; CDR3nt: TGTGCCAGCAGCTTAGAAGAAGTTCTTAAGCGGAACAATGAGCAGTTCTTC; CDR3aa: CASSLEEVLKRNNEQFF
len: 17; v_gene: TRBV7-9; j_gene: TRBJ1-2; abundance: few; d_gene: NA; CDR3nt: TGTGCCAGCAGCTTAGCCCACCTGGGAGGGAACGGCTATGGCTACACCTTC; CDR3aa: CASSLAHLGGNGYGYTF
len: 14; v_gene: TRBV5-1; j_gene: TRBJ1-2; abundance: NA; d_gene: NA; CDR3nt: TGCGCCAGCAGCTCAGGTGGGGGCCTCTGTGGCTACACCTTC; CDR3aa: CASSSGGGLCGYTF
len: 15; v_gene: TRBV27; j_gene: TRBJ2-7; abundance: many; d_gene: NA; CDR3nt: TGTGCCAGCAGTTTACCGACTTCAGGGTTCGACGAGCAGTACTTC; CDR3aa: CASSLPTSGFDEQYF
len: 14; v_gene: TRBV6-5; j_gene: TRBJ1-2; abundance: NA; d_gene: NA; CDR3nt: TGTGCCAGCAGTCCGACTCGGGGAGGCTATGGCTACACCTTC; CDR3aa: CASSPTRGGYGYTF
len: 13; v_gene: TRBV5-1; j_gene: TRBJ2-3; abundance: few; d_gene: NA; CDR3nt: TGCGCCAGCAGCTTGGGGGACCTCGGGACGCAGTATTTT; CDR3aa: CASSLGDLGTQYF
len: 15; v_gene: TRBV4-1; j_gene: TRBJ2-5; abundance: NA; d_gene: TRBD2; CDR3nt: TGCGCCAGCAGCCTAGGGCAAGGGGAGGGAGAGACCCAGTACTTC; CDR3aa: CASSLGQGEGETQYF
len: 15; v_gene: TRBV5-1; j_gene: TRBJ1-4; abundance: NA; d_gene: NA; CDR3nt: TGCGCCACCAGCTTGGCAAAGCTCCGAAATGAAAAACTGTTTTTT; CDR3aa: CATSLAKLRNEKLFF